The 10 T cell receptor beta chains below all came from one sample that was sequenced in a study of T cell responses to AZD1222 COVID-19 vaccine. Sequenced by immunoSEQ multiplex PCR; TCRdb stores in-frame clones only, minus some. The sample lists about 180,000 clones; 90% to 95% were seen once. The material was peripheral blood, obtained 28 days after the second dose of the MenACWY control vaccine. These receptors were collected from an adult who received the MenACWY meningococcal vaccine as a control.

The chain links TRBV6-6 to TRBJ1-4; D is ambiguous. Looked up from germline, CDR1 is MNHNY and CDR2 is SVGAGI (reference sequence). The CDR3 length is 15 residues. Trimming removed 4 bases from V and 0 bases from J, with 9 bases in between. CDR3 region: CASSSRPATNEKLFF. The CDR3 bases are TGTGCCAGCAGTTCCAGACCTGCAACTAATGAAAAACTGTTTTTT.

The rearrangement joins TRBV5-1 to TRBJ2-1; TRBD2 matches 13 bases. V trimming: 4 bases; J trimming: 8 bases; junction bases outside the gene matches: 6. The germline V gene has CDR1 SGHRS and CDR2 YFSETQ. The CDR3 extends over 15 amino acids. The chain's CDR3 is CASSPGTSGVYEQFF. The CDR3 DNA sequence: TGCGCCAGCAGCCCAGGGACTAGCGGGGTCTATGAGCAGTTCTTC.

This clone was observed a few times. In DNA, the CDR3 is TGCGCCGGGCGGACGGGCCCAACTAATGAAAAACTGTTTTTT. Translating gives CAGRTGPTNEKLFF. The V call is TRBV5-1, the J call TRBJ1-4; no clear D gene. Germline V gives CDR1 SGHRS, CDR2 YFSETQ. The CDR3 has 14 residues. V was trimmed by 10 bases and J by 0 bases, leaving 13 bases between them.

The V and J genes are TRBV4-3 and TRBJ2-7; D not certain. V was pared by 0 bases and J by 0 bases, with 12 bases between. CDR3 length: 16 residues. CDR1 is LGHNA, CDR2 YSLEER, per germline. The DNA of the CDR3 is TGCGCCAGCAGCCAAGATCGAGTAGACCCCTCCTACGAGCAGTACTTC. It encodes CASSQDRVDPSYEQYF.

CDR3 nucleotides: TGTGCCGGGCGCTTTGGGACAAACACTGAAGCTTTCTTT. Residues: CAGRFGTNTEAFF. The chain links TRBV10-3 to TRBJ1-1; D is possibly TRBD1 (6 bases). The V end lost 11 bases, the J end lost 2 bases, and 15 bases lay between the germline ends. Per germline, CDR1 ENHRY and CDR2 SYGVKD. The CDR3 is made up of 13 amino acids.

The chain joins TRBV5-6 to TRBJ1-2, with D unclear. Germline-derived CDR1 and CDR2 are SGHDT and YYEEEE. The CDR3 contains 14 residues. With 3 bases removed from V and 1 base from J, the gap between germline ends came to 10 bases. The CDR3 DNA follows: TGTGCCAGCAGCTGGCAGGAGATTAACTATGGCTACACCTTC. Translating gives CASSWQEINYGYTF.

CDR3 loop: CASRAQGNTEAFF. CDR3 nucleotide sequence: TGTGCCAGCAGAGCACAGGGGAACACTGAAGCTTTCTTT. V and J are TRBV28 and TRBJ1-1; possibly TRBD1 for D (6 bases). This CDR3 spans 13 amino acids. Germline V gives CDR1 MDHEN, CDR2 SYDVKM. The ends were cut back, 6 bases at V and 1 base at J, with 9 bases in the middle. Full variable domain (rest looked up from reference TRBV28 and TRBJ1-1): DVKVTQSSRYLVKRTGEKVFLECVQDMDHENMFWYRQDPGLGLRLIYFSYDVKMKEKGDIPEGYSVSREKKERFSLILESASTNQTSMYLCASRAQGNTEAFFGQGTRLTVV.

On this clone itself: A read error may produce the germline difference seen at one junction end. The rearrangement joins TRBV6-1 to TRBJ1-2; D perhaps matches TRBD1 (6 bases). In germline, CDR1 is MNHNS, CDR2 SASEGT. This CDR3 comprises 13 residues. The chain's CDR3 is CASSELRTVSTDF. CDR3 bases: TGTGCCAGCAGTGAACTCAGGACAGTTTCTACTGACTTC.

V and J are TRBV19 and TRBJ1-5; 8 positions agree with TRBD1. CDR1 is LNHDA and CDR2 is SQIVND in the germline V gene (reference sequence). V shed 6 bases and J 4 bases; nucleotides not matched to a gene: 8. This CDR3 is built from 15 residues. The CDR3 nucleotides read TGTGCCAGTAGGGCCACGGGACAGGTAAATCAGCCCCAGCATTTT. Protein product: CASRATGQVNQPQHF.

The rearrangement links TRBV18 to TRBJ1-2; perhaps TRBD1 as D (5 bases). Germline values: CDR1 KGHSH, CDR2 LQKENI. Trimming removed 3 bases from V and 5 bases from J, with 16 bases in between. This CDR3 region has 15 residues. CDR3 region: CASSPSLRDRYGYTF. CDR3 in DNA: TGTGCCAGCTCACCGTCCTTGAGGGACCGATATGGCTACACCTTC.